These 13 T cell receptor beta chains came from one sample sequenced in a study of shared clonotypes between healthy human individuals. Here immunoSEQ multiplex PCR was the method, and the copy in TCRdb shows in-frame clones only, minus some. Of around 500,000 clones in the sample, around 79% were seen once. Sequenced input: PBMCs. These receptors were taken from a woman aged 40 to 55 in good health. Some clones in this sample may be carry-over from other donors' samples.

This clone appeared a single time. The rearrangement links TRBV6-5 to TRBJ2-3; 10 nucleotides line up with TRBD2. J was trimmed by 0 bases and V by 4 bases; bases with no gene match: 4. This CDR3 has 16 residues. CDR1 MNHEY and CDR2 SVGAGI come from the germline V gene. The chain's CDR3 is CASSFGLAVSTDTQYF. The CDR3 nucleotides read TGTGCCAGCAGTTTCGGACTAGCGGTTAGCACAGATACGCAGTATTTT.

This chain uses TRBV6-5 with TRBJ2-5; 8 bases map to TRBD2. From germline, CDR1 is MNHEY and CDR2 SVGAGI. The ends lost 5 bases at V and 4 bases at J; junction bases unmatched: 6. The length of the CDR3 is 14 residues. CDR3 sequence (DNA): TGTGCCAGCAGTCGGACTAGCATCACAGAGACCCAGTACTTC. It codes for CASSRTSITETQYF.

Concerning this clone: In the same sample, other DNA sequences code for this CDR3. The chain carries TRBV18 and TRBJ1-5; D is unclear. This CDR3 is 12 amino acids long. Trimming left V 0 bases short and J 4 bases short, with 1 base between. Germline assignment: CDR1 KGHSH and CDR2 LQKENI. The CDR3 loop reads CASSPPNQPQHF. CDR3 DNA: TGTGCCAGCTCACCACCGAATCAGCCCCAGCATTTT. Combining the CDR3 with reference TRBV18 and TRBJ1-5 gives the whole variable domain NAGVMQNPRHLVRRRGQEARLRCSPMKGHSHVYWYRQLPEEGLKFMVYLQKENIIDESGMPKERFSAEFPKEGPSILRIQQVVRGDSAAYFCASSPPNQPQHFGDGTRLSIL.

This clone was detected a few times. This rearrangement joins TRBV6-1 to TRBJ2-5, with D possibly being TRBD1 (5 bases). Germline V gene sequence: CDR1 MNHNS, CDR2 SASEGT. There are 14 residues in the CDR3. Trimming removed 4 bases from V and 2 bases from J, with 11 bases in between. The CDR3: CASSVGRQQETQYF. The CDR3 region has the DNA TGTGCCAGCAGTGTCGGCAGACAGCAAGAGACCCAGTACTTC.

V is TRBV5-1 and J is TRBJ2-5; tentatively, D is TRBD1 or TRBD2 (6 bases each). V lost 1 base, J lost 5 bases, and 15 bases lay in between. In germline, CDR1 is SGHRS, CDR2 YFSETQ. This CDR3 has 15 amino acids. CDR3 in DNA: TGCGCCAGCAGCTTGTCTGGGCAGGGGAGGGAGACCCAGTACTTC. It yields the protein CASSLSGQGRETQYF. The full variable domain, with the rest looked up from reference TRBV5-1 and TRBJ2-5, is KAGVTQTPRYLIKTRGQQVTLSCSPISGHRSVSWYQQTPGQGLQFLFEYFSETQRNKGNFPGRFSGRQFSNSRSEMNVSTLELGDSALYLCASSLSGQGRETQYFGPGTRLLVL.

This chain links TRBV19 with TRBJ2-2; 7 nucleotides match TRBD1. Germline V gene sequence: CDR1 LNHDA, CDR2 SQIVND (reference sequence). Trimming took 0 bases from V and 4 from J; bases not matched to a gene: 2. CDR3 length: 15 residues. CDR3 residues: CASSIDHRGTGELFF. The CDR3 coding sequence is TGTGCCAGTAGTATAGATCACAGGGGCACCGGGGAGCTGTTTTTT.

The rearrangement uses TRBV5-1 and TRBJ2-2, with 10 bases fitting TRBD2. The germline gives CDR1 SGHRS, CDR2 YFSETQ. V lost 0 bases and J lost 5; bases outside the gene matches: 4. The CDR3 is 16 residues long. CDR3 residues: CASSLATSGRTGELFF. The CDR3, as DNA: TGCGCCAGCAGCTTGGCGACTAGCGGGCGAACCGGGGAGCTGTTTTTT.

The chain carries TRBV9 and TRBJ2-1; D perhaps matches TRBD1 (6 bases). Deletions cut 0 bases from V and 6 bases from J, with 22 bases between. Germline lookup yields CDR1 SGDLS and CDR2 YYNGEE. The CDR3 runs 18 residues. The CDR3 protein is CASSVALGRGVAGNEQFF. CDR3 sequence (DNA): TGTGCCAGCAGCGTAGCTCTAGGCAGGGGTGTTGCTGGCAATGAGCAGTTCTTC.

Here the CDR3 reads CASSRLAGTYNEQFF. For the CDR3, the DNA is TGTGCCAGCAGCCGACTAGCGGGGACGTACAATGAGCAGTTCTTC. The chain employs TRBV7-3 and TRBJ2-1, with 11 nucleotides matching TRBD2. The CDR3 length is 15 residues. Germline V lookup: CDR1 SGHTA, CDR2 FQGTGA. The V and J ends lost 5 bases and 4 bases, in that order; junction bases with no gene match: 4.

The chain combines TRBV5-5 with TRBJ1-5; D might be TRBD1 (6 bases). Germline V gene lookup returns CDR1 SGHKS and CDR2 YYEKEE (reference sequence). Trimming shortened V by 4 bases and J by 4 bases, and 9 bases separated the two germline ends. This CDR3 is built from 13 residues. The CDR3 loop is CASSPTGNQPQHF. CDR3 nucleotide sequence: TGTGCCAGCAGCCCAACAGGGAATCAGCCCCAGCATTTT.

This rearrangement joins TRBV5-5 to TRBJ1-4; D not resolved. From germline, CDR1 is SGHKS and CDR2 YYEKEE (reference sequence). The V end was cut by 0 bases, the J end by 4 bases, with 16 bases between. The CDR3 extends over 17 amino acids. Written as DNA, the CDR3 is TGTGCCAGCAGCTTGGCCCCTGGCGGGCCCAGTAATGAAAAACTGTTTTTT. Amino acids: CASSLAPGGPSNEKLFF.

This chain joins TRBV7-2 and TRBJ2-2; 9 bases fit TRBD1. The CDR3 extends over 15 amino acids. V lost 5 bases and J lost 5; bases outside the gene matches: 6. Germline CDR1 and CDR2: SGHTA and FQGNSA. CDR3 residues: CASSAPGQGTGELFF. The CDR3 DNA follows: TGTGCCAGCAGCGCCCCGGGACAGGGTACCGGGGAGCTGTTTTTT.

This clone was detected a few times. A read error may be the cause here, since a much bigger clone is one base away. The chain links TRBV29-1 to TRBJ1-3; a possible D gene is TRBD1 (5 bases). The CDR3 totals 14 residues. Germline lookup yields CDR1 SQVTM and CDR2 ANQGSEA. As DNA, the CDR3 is TGCAGCGTTAATGTTGGGGGGACGGGAACCACCATATATTTT. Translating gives CSVNVGGTGTTIYF.